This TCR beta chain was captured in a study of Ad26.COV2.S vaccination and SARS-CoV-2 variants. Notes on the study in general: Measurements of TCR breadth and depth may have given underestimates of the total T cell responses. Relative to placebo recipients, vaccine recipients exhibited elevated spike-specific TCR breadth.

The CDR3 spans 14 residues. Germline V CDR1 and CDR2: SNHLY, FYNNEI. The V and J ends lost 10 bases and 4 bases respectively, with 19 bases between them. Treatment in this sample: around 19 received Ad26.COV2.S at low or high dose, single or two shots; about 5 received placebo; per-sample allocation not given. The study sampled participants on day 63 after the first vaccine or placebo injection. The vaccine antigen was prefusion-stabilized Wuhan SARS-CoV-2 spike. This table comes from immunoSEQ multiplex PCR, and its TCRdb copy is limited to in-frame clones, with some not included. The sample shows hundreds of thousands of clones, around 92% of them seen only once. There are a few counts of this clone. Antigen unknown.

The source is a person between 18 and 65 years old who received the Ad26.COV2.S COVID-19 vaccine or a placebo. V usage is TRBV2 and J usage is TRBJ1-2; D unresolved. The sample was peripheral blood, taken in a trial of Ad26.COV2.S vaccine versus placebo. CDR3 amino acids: CATAKNFAAYGYTF. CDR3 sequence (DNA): TGTGCCACCGCGAAAAATTTCGCGGCCTATGGCTACACCTTC.